This T cell receptor beta chain was found in a study of TIL therapy for anti-PD-1-resistant metastatic lung cancer. The immunoSEQ assay was v3. Libraries were prepared by immunoSEQ multiplex PCR; TCRdb keeps only in-frame clonotypes and omits some of them. The sample has about 52,000 clones; roughly 85% are singletons. The CDR3 runs 15 residues. Germline CDR1 reads MNHNS; CDR2 reads SASEGT. The trim removed 4 bases at V and 1 base at J, leaving 6 bases unmatched. Time point defined: pre-treatment sample, taken before nivolumab and TIL therapy. Source: blood, taken at baseline. This chain uses TRBV6-1 with TRBJ2-7; 8 nucleotides line up with TRBD2. The receptor comes from a woman aged 30 to 85 with non-small cell lung cancer. The CDR3 coding sequence is TGTGCCAGCAGTGCCCTAGCGGGTCTTTCCTACGAGCAGTACTTC. It translates to CASSALAGLSYEQYF.